This T cell receptor beta chain appears in the sequencing data of a study of long-term antiretroviral therapy in people with HIV. Study in general: It was about a decade after the earliest samples that the 2015 immediate-ART recommendation appeared. Study-level findings and limits: At every time point, clones expanded before ART dominated the repertoire.

Version v3.0 of the immunoSEQ assay ran at survey level. Using immunoSEQ multiplex PCR, the repertoire was profiled, and TCRdb retains in-frame clones only, with some absent. The sample holds approximately 17,000 clones, roughly 88% seen once. The CDR3 has 13 amino acids. Germline V gene lookup returns CDR1 SGHNT and CDR2 YENEEA. V was cut by 5 bases and J by 4 bases, with 11 bases left in between. Comments on this clone: Its target is unknown.

The J gene is TRBJ1-1, the V gene TRBV11-3; the D gene is possibly TRBD1 (5 bases). Sequenced material: unsorted PBMCs, taken 0.7 years before starting antiretroviral therapy. This sequence originates from a man in his fifties or sixties with HIV. The CDR3 bases are TGTGCCAGCAGCCGCGGGGGTCTCACTGAAGCTTTCTTT. Translated: CASSRGGLTEAFF.